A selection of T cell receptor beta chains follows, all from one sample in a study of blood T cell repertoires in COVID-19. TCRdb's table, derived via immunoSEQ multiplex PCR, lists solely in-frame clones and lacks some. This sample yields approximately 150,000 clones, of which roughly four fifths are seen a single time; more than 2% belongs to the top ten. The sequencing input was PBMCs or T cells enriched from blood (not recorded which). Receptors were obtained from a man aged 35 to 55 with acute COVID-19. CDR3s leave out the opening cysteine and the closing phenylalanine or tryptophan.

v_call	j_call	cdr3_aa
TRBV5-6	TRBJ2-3	ASSLWTLNSDTQY
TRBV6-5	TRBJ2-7	ASSYPGAYEQY
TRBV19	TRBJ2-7	ASRRAASGSETYEQY
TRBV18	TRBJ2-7	ASSPGQGGIYEQY
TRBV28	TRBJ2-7	ASSPYWGQGGYEQY
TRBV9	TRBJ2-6	ASSARAGGAGANVLT
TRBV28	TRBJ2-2	ASSRTSAPNTGELF
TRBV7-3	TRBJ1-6	ASSLQGFNSPLH
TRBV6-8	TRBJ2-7	ASSLGPRETYEQY
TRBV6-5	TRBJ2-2	ASGNPGGTGELF
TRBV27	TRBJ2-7	ASTSGFGEQY
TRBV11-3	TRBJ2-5	ASSKDRGPQETQY
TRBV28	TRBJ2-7	ASSLRTSGIYEQY
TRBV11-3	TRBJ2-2	ASSSPFGGELF
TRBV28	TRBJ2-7	ASSMGQPSSYEQY
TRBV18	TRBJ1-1	ASSPSTGGDTEAF
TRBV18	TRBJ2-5	ASSPGGETQY